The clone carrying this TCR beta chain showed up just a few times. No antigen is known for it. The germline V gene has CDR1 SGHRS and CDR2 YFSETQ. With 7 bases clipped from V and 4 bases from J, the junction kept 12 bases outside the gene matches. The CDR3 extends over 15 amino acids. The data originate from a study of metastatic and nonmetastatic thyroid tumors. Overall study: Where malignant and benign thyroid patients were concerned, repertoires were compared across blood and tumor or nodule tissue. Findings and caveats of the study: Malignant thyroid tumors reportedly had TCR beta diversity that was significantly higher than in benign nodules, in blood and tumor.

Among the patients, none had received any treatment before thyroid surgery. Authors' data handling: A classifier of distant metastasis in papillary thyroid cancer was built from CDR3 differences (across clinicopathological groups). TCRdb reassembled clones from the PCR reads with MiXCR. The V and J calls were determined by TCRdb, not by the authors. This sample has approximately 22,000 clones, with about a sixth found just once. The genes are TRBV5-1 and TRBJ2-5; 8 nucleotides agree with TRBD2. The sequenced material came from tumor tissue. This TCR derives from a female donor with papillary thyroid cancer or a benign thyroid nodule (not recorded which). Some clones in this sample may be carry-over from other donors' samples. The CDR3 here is CASRGGGGSRETQYF. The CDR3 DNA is TGCGCCAGCCGAGGTGGCGGGGGGTCAAGAGAGACCCAGTACTTC.